The clone carrying this T cell receptor beta chain was observed many times. The antigen remains unidentified. Building the TCR beta libraries relied on iRepertoire HTBI primers, and CDR3 regions underwent Arm-PCR. TCRdb re-called the multiplex PCR reads with MiXCR, one entry per CDR3 protein. The sample carries some 560,000 distinct CDR3 sequences, roughly a sixth recorded once. Time point denoted: newly diagnosed GD, antithyroid drugs for less than 3 months. The authors made the TCR library using RNA they extracted from PBMCs. This sample is part of a study of regulatory T cells in long-lasting Graves disease. Study summary: The antithyroid drugs taken by newly diagnosed Graves' patients had been used for under 3 months.

This CDR3 is 14 amino acids long. With 4 bases removed from V and 5 bases from J, the gap between germline ends came to 14 bases. Germline-derived CDR1 and CDR2 are LGHDT and YNNKEL (reference sequence). Regarding the study as a whole: Shared public clonotypes totalled over 2,500 in persistent patients, compared with about a thousand in new patients.

These sequences were also reported in another study, on T cells in Graves' hyperthyroidism and ophthalmopathy.

The specimen comprised peripheral blood mononuclear cells (PBMCs), sampled at new diagnosis, from a patient treated with antithyroid drugs. The clonotype was recovered from a woman aged 40 to 65 with Graves disease. This rearrangement joins TRBV3-1 to TRBJ1-1; no definite D call. The CDR3 nucleotides read TGTGCCAGCAGCCCCCGCCATAGGCAGACTGAAGCTTTCTTT. It translates to CASSPRHRQTEAFF. The full variable domain, with the rest looked up from reference TRBV3-1 and TRBJ1-1, is DTAVSQTPKYLVTQMGNDKSIKCEQNLGHDTMYWYKQDSKKFLKIMFSYNNKELIINETVPNRFSPKSPDKAHLNLHINSLELGDSAVYFCASSPRHRQTEAFFGQGTRLTVV.